Following are 18 T cell receptor beta chains from one sample sequenced in a study of T cells in women clearing cervical HPV infection. This table comes from immunoSEQ multiplex PCR, and its TCRdb copy is limited to in-frame clones, with some not included. The sample has some 33,000 clones, and its top ten clones hold about 4.5%. Material: blood buffy coat. Receptors were obtained from a woman aged 18 to 75 with a cervical HPV16 infection that either progressed to CIN3+ or cleared (not recorded which).

Of note for this clone: The CDR3 goes on 3 residues after the read ends, and that part is filled in from the germline J gene. The V gene is TRBV5-1, the J gene TRBJ2-1, with 10 positions matching TRBD1. The ends lost 4 bases at V and 9 bases at J; junction bases unmatched: 4. This CDR3 is built from 13 residues. The germline V gene has CDR1 SGHRS and CDR2 YFSETQ. The CDR3 here is CASSPTGGGEQFF. Incomplete CDR3 DNA: TGCGCCAGCAGCCCGACAGGGGGCGGTGAG.

Comments on this clone: The sequenced fragment ends 3 residues before the CDR3 boundary, so the rest is inferred from the germline J gene. The chain couples TRBV19 to TRBJ2-7, with 9 bases that match TRBD2. With V trimmed by 7 bases and J by 6 bases, 4 bases remained unmatched. The CDR3 is 12 residues long. Germline values: CDR1 LNHDA, CDR2 SQIVND (reference sequence). CDR3 amino acids: CASTSGASEQYF. Incomplete CDR3 DNA: TGTGCCAGTACTAGCGGGGCCTCCGAG.

As concerns this clone: The read stops 3 residues short of the end of the CDR3; the missing end is completed from the germline J gene. This rearrangement joins TRBV30 to TRBJ1-1; TRBD1 is a possible D gene (5 bases). CDR1 and CDR2 from the germline V gene are GTSNPN and SVGIG (reference sequence). The CDR3 is made up of 13 amino acids. The ends were cut back, 2 bases at V and 3 bases at J, with 10 bases in the middle. The CDR3 sequence is CAWSKSGDTEAFF. Partial CDR3 DNA: TGTGCCTGGAGTAAGTCGGGGGACACTGAA.

For this clone: The read falls 3 residues short of the CDR3 end, and the missing part is taken from the germline J gene. The chain carries TRBV19 and TRBJ1-5; 9 positions match TRBD1. There are 15 residues in the CDR3. V trimming: 9 bases; J trimming: 2 bases; junction bases outside the gene matches: 8. Germline lookup yields CDR1 LNHDA and CDR2 SQIVND (reference sequence). The sequenced part of the CDR3 DNA is TGTGCCAGCCGTCGGACAGGGGCAGGCAATCAGCCC. Its protein is CASRRTGAGNQP. The entire CDR3 protein reads CASRRTGAGNQPQHF.

As to this clone: The read terminates 3 residues ahead of where the CDR3 ends, so the germline J gene completes it. V usage is TRBV6-2 or TRBV6-3 and J usage is TRBJ1-6, with a tentative D call TRBD1 (6 bases). The CDR3 sequence is 13 residues long. V dropped 6 bases and J dropped 6 bases, with 9 bases sitting between them. Germline lookup yields CDR1 MNHEY and CDR2 SVGEGT. The CDR3 spells CASRGQFNSPLHF. The sequenced part of the CDR3 DNA is TGTGCCAGCAGAGGACAGTTTAATTCACCC.

A note on this clone: The sequenced fragment ends 3 residues before the CDR3 boundary, so the rest is inferred from the germline J gene. The chain couples TRBV20-1 to TRBJ2-1; 8 bases align to TRBD2. The V gene end was trimmed by 5 bases and the J gene end by 4 bases; junction bases not matched to a gene: 25. The CDR3 loop spans 20 amino acids. Germline CDR1 DFQATT, CDR2 SNEGSKA (reference sequence). CDR3 protein: CSALALPESGSPPSYNEQFF. The DNA read from the CDR3 is TGCAGTGCTCTCGCCCTCCCGGAAAGCGGGAGCCCTCCATCGTACAATGAG.

Points on this clone: The read is 3 residues too short to cover the CDR3 end, so that end is filled in from the germline J gene. The rearrangement joins TRBV7-2 to TRBJ2-4; TRBD1 matches at 7 bases. Germline CDR1 is SGHTA and CDR2 is FQGNSA. The CDR3 spans 14 residues. CDR3 residues: CASSSVRGNYGQYF. The sequenced CDR3 bases are TGTGCCAGCAGCTCCGTCAGGGGGAACTATGGT. The full variable domain, completed using reference TRBV7-2 and TRBJ2-4, is GAGVSQSPSNKVTEKGKDVELRCDPISGHTALYWYRQSLGQGLEFLIYFQGNSAPDKSGLPSDRFSAERTGGSVSTLTIQRTQQEDSAVYLCASSSVRGNYGQYFGAGTRLSVL.

A word on this clone: The read comes to an end 3 residues before the CDR3 does, leaving the germline J gene to fill in the end. The chain uses TRBV19 and TRBJ2-3; 11 nucleotides match TRBD1. The junction had 8 bases not matched to a gene; V was cut back by 6 bases and J by 3 bases. The CDR3 extends over 16 amino acids. From germline, CDR1 is LNHDA and CDR2 SQIVND (reference sequence). CDR3 sequence: CASSPIGTGGTDTQYF. The DNA read from the CDR3 is TGTGCCAGTAGCCCGATCGGGACAGGGGGAACAGATACG.

A remark on this clone: The missing CDR3 end, 3 residues past where the read stops, is filled in from the germline J gene. V gene TRBV5-1 combines with J gene TRBJ2-2; D gene unclear. CDR1 SGHRS and CDR2 YFSETQ come from the germline V gene. The length of the CDR3 is 15 residues. CDR3 loop: CASSSFDTYNSPLFF. Incomplete CDR3 DNA: TGCGCCAGCAGCTCCTTCGACACATATAATTCACCG.

Details on this clone: The read comes to an end 3 residues before the CDR3 does, leaving the germline J gene to fill in the end. This chain connects TRBV19 to TRBJ1-2, with D maybe TRBD1 (6 bases). The CDR3 totals 16 residues. Germline V gene lookup returns CDR1 LNHDA and CDR2 SQIVND (reference sequence). This CDR3 reads CASSINLAGGYNDYTF. The part of the CDR3 DNA that was read is TGTGCCAGTAGTATCAACCTAGCGGGGGGCTACAATGAC.

In the case of this clone: The CDR3 goes on 3 residues after the read ends, and that part is filled in from the germline J gene. The chain couples TRBV7-2 to TRBJ1-6, with D maybe TRBD1 (6 bases). The CDR3 has 15 residues. Germline V gene data show CDR1 as SGHTA and CDR2 as FQGNSA. The V and J ends lost 8 bases and 7 bases respectively, with 18 bases between them. CDR3 DNA (partial): TGTGCCAGCGGGCCTCACAGGGCCCCAAATTCACCC. This translates into CASGPHRAPNSP. The whole CDR3 sequence is CASGPHRAPNSPLHF. Full variable domain (outside the CDR3, taken from reference TRBV7-2 and TRBJ1-6): GAGVSQSPSNKVTEKGKDVELRCDPISGHTALYWYRQSLGQGLEFLIYFQGNSAPDKSGLPSDRFSAERTGGSVSTLTIQRTQQEDSAVYLCASGPHRAPNSPLHFGNGTRLTVT.

Worth noting for this clone: The missing CDR3 end, 3 residues past where the read stops, is filled in from the germline J gene. J is TRBJ2-7 and V is TRBV19; TRBD1 aligns across 9 bases. This CDR3 contains 15 residues. The V gene's germline CDR1 is LNHDA and CDR2 SQIVND (reference sequence). Germline trimming cut 5 bases from V and 3 bases from J; bases unmatched to any gene: 8. CDR3 protein: CASSPETGGFYEQYF. The part of the CDR3 DNA that was read is TGTGCCAGTAGTCCCGAGACAGGGGGATTCTACGAG.

Worth noting for this clone: The read terminates 3 residues ahead of where the CDR3 ends, so the germline J gene completes it. The sample carries other DNA sequences with the same CDR3. V and J are TRBV5-5 and TRBJ1-1, with D maybe TRBD1 (6 bases). V lost 3 bases to trimming and J lost 5 bases, with 14 bases between them. The CDR3 covers 14 residues. Germline V CDR1 and CDR2: SGHKS, YYEKEE (reference sequence). CDR3 region: CASSYAAGVTEAFF. CDR3 DNA (partial): TGTGCCAGCAGCTACGCGGCAGGGGTAACTGAA.

CDR3 DNA, as far as it was read: TGCAGTGCTAGAGGGCGGGCTGACGAG. This encodes CSARGRADE. The full-length CDR3 reads as CSARGRADEQYF. The rearrangement links TRBV20-1 to TRBJ2-7, with D perhaps TRBD2 (5 bases). The DNA ends 3 residues before the CDR3 does, and the rest of the CDR3 is filled in from the germline J gene. CDR3 length: 12 residues. The V gene lost 1 base and the J gene lost 5 bases, with 9 bases spanning the gap. The germline V gene has CDR1 DFQATT and CDR2 SNEGSKA (reference sequence).

Worth noting for this clone: The CDR3 goes on 3 residues after the read ends, and that part is filled in from the germline J gene. The chain combines TRBV7-2 with TRBJ2-3, with 7 bases lining up with TRBD1. Germline V gene data show CDR1 as SGHTA and CDR2 as FQGNSA. With 0 bases clipped from V and 5 bases from J, the junction kept 8 bases outside the gene matches. This CDR3 has 16 amino acids. This chain's CDR3 is CASSLAHQGVLDTQYF. The sequenced CDR3 bases are TGTGCCAGCAGCTTAGCGCACCAGGGGGTGTTAGATACG.

With respect to this clone: The read comes to an end 3 residues before the CDR3 does, leaving the germline J gene to fill in the end. The V gene is TRBV9, the J gene TRBJ2-5; D remains unclear. The CDR3 spans 13 residues. V lost 0 bases to trimming and J lost 3 bases, with 6 bases between them. Germline V lookup: CDR1 SGDLS, CDR2 YYNGEE. CDR3 bases read: TGTGCCAGCAGCGTAGGGGCAGAAGAGACC. It yields the protein CASSVGAEET. The full CDR3 is CASSVGAEETQYF.

Remarks on this clone: The read falls 3 residues short of the CDR3 end, and the missing part is taken from the germline J gene. The chain joins TRBV19 to TRBJ1-5, with 7 bases fitting TRBD1. After removal of 5 bases from V and 7 bases from J, the junction contained 20 bases not matched to a gene. This CDR3 contains 18 residues. Germline V lookup: CDR1 LNHDA, CDR2 SQIVND (reference sequence). The CDR3 sequence is CASSLGRLDRVIRQPQHF. The sequenced CDR3 bases are TGTGCCAGTAGTCTAGGACGACTTGACAGGGTAATTCGGCAGCCC.

As concerns this clone: Coverage ceases 3 residues before the CDR3 finishes, and the germline J gene fills in the end. The rearrangement uses TRBV12-5 and TRBJ2-1; 12 nucleotides line up with TRBD1. This CDR3 is built from 14 residues. V gave up 6 bases and J gave up 9 bases; unmatched junction bases: 6. Looked up from germline, CDR1 is LGHNT and CDR2 is FRNRAP. This CDR3 is CASGWDRGRPEQFF. The sequenced part of the CDR3 DNA is TGTGCTAGTGGCTGGGACAGGGGGCGCCCTGAG.